A single sample is the source of the 7 T cell receptor beta chains below, sequenced in a study of blood T cell repertoires in COVID-19. TCRdb's table, derived via immunoSEQ multiplex PCR, lists solely in-frame clones and lacks some. The sample has about 310,000 clones; around 91% are singletons. Sequenced: PBMCs or T cells enriched from blood (not recorded which). Receptors were obtained from a middle-aged woman who had recovered from COVID-19.

The chain links TRBV7-3 to TRBJ2-1, with 8 positions matching TRBD1. CDR1 and CDR2 (germline): SGHTA, FQGTGA. Trimming removed 3 bases from V and 10 bases from J; junction bases left unmatched: 2. This CDR3 has 12 residues. This CDR3 reads CASSFGTGEQFF. In nucleotides, the CDR3 is TGTGCCAGCAGCTTCGGGACAGGCGAGCAGTTCTTC.

The chain recombines TRBV11-3 with TRBJ2-3; D might be TRBD1 (6 bases). This CDR3 has 15 amino acids. V lost 3 bases and J lost 4, with 14 bases in between. Per germline, CDR1 SGHNT and CDR2 YENEEA. For the CDR3, the DNA is TGTGCCAGCAGCTTGATACAGGGCGCCCCAGATACGCAGTATTTT. Translated, it gives CASSLIQGAPDTQYF.

The chain has TRBV7-8 and TRBJ2-3, with a tentative D call TRBD1 (5 bases). CDR3 length: 15 amino acids. V was shortened by 1 base and J by 2 bases, with 10 bases between the two germline ends. CDR1 SGHVS and CDR2 FQNEAQ come from the germline V gene. The CDR3 reads CASSLEGALTDTQYF. The CDR3 DNA follows: TGTGCCAGCAGCTTAGAAGGGGCTCTCACAGATACGCAGTATTTT.

This sequence joins TRBV7-6 and TRBJ2-7; D is perhaps TRBD1 (5 bases). Germline assignment: CDR1 SGHVS and CDR2 FNYEAQ. The CDR3 spans 15 residues. V dropped 1 base and J dropped 6 bases, with 16 bases sitting between them. The CDR3 DNA is TGTGCCAGCAGCTTAGAACAGGTTTCTGCAGGCGAGCAGTACTTC. Its protein product is CASSLEQVSAGEQYF. The variable domain in full, completed from reference TRBV7-6 and TRBJ2-7, reads GAGVSQSPRYKVTKRGQDVALRCDPISGHVSLYWYRQALGQGPEFLTYFNYEAQQDKSGLPNDRFSAERPEGSISTLTIQRTEQRDSAMYRCASSLEQVSAGEQYFGPGTRLTVT.

V usage is TRBV2 and J usage is TRBJ2-5; 9 bases fit TRBD2. The germline V gene encodes CDR1 SNHLY and CDR2 FYNNEI. V dropped 7 bases and J dropped 4; count of bases not matched to a gene: 7. CDR3 length: 14 residues. CDR3 residues: CASMGGRAGETQYF. The CDR3 DNA reads as TGTGCCAGCATGGGCGGGAGGGCCGGAGAGACCCAGTACTTC.

This chain joins TRBV7-3 and TRBJ2-1; no definite D call. The CDR3 loop spans 13 amino acids. Germline loops: CDR1 SGHTA, CDR2 FQGTGA. V was trimmed by 1 base and J by 9 bases, leaving 10 bases between them. The CDR3, as DNA: TGTGCCAGCAGCTTAATTCGAGACTCTGAGCAGTTCTTC. Translated: CASSLIRDSEQFF.

The CDR3 nucleotides are TGTGCCAGCAGCCCGGGTCGCATGAACACTGAAGCTTTCTTT. It yields the protein CASSPGRMNTEAFF. V is TRBV9 and J is TRBJ1-1, with D unresolved. The germline gives CDR1 SGDLS, CDR2 YYNGEE. The V gene lost 4 bases and the J gene lost 0 bases, with 10 bases spanning the gap. This CDR3 comprises 14 residues.